This paragraph reports one T cell receptor (beta chain). Its antigen remains unknown. This entry comes from a study of cytomegalovirus exposure and HLA in healthy donors. The PCR ran on 60 Vbeta and 13 Jbeta primers. Repertoires were generated with immunoSEQ multiplex PCR, while TCRdb's copy carries only in-frame clones and drops some. The sample yields roughly 89,000 clones, roughly 80% seen once. Study-level findings and limits: A classifier reportedly called cytomegalovirus status with high sensitivity and specificity.

This CDR3 comprises 13 residues. The germline V gene encodes CDR1 SNHLY and CDR2 FYNNEI. V lost 9 bases and J lost 2; bases outside the gene matches: 4. The rearrangement uses TRBV2 and TRBJ2-1; 7 bases are shared with TRBD1. The TCR sequence derives from a man aged 25-40 years in good health and CMV-seropositive. The sequenced material came from PBMCs. The CDR3: CARYRGTYNEQFF. CDR3 in DNA: TGTGCCAGGTACAGGGGAACCTACAATGAGCAGTTCTTC.